The sequence of this T cell receptor beta chain was determined in a study of CD8+ T cells in alopecia areata. Extraction and reverse transcription of RNA yielded cDNA as the sequencing template. Repertoires were generated with immunoSEQ multiplex PCR, while TCRdb's copy carries only in-frame clones and drops some. This table holds 270,000 or so clones, roughly 64% found once. From germline, CDR1 is SGHTA and CDR2 FQGNSA. The CDR3 has 12 residues. V gave up 5 bases and J gave up 4 bases, with 8 bases separating them. This clone was observed a handful of times. Its matching antigen is unknown. The treatment was: oral pan-JAK inhibitor, 5-10 mg twice daily. General observations from the study: Lesional scalp, notably in alopecia totalis/universalis, had clonality above that of normal scalp. In patients, TCRs were shared less clearly than in mice, and HLA may possibly be involved.

This sample comprised CD4+ T cells sorted from blood, obtained at week 24, from a patient treated with tofacitinib. The sequence derives from a human donor with alopecia areata. The chain recombines TRBV7-2 with TRBJ1-2; D is ambiguous. CDR3 protein: CASSPALYGYTF. The DNA of the CDR3 is TGTGCCAGCAGCCCTGCTCTCTATGGCTACACCTTC.